This T cell receptor (beta chain) was captured in a study of T cells in Graves' hyperthyroidism and ophthalmopathy. Trimming took 4 bases from V and 0 from J, leaving 13 bases between them. Germline-derived CDR1 and CDR2 are SNHLY and FYNNEI. CDR3 length: 17 residues. Diagnostic decisions used clinical symptoms, serum thyroxine and TRAb, thyroid ultrasound and orbital computed tomography. This clonotype occurred many times. Its antigen is unidentified. Researchers amplified the TCR beta CDR3 regions from RNA transcripts. An initial round of RT-PCR targeting the TCR CDR3 relied on the HTBI primer set. In TCRdb, the multiplex PCR reads were re-called with MiXCR into one record per CDR3 protein. Of fewer than 250,000 distinct CDR3 sequences listed, 17% were seen once; the top ten hold approximately 46%. Study results and limitations: Blood also showed most of the thyroid clonotypes that were expanded above 0.001.

Sequenced input: blood. The source is a man aged 50-60 years with Graves' hyperthyroidism. This chain uses TRBV2 with TRBJ2-6, with D unclear. CDR3 residues: CASSGHSRASGANVLTF. DNA for the CDR3: TGTGCCAGCAGTGGACATAGCAGAGCCTCTGGGGCCAACGTCCTGACTTTC.